This entry lists 7 T cell receptor beta chains sequenced from one sample in a study of blood T cell repertoires in COVID-19. Measured with immunoSEQ multiplex PCR; TCRdb has only the in-frame clones, and not every one. The sample includes about 310,000 clones, roughly 90% of them seen just once. What was sequenced was PBMCs or T cells enriched from blood (not recorded which). These receptor sequences come from a man aged 60 to 75 who had recovered from COVID-19.

The sample holds a few counts of this clone. The V gene is TRBV28, the J gene TRBJ1-5; TRBD1 aligns across 10 bases. V lost 3 bases to trimming and J lost 8 bases; unmatched junction nucleotides: 10. This CDR3 contains 16 residues. CDR1 and CDR2 (germline): MDHEN, SYDVKM. The chain's CDR3 is CASSFLGTGDSKPQHF. CDR3 nucleotides: TGTGCCAGCAGTTTTCTGGGGACAGGGGATAGTAAGCCCCAGCATTTT.

The chain has TRBV5-1 and TRBJ2-7; 8 bases fit TRBD2. Germline V gene sequence: CDR1 SGHRS, CDR2 YFSETQ. CDR3 size: 15 residues. V trimming: 0 bases; J trimming: 4 bases; junction bases outside the gene matches: 6. The CDR3 bases are TGCGCCAGCAGCTTGGCCTCTAGCGGGCTTTACGAGCAGTACTTC. This gives the protein CASSLASSGLYEQYF.

V usage is TRBV4-1 and J usage is TRBJ2-4; 9 bases agree with TRBD1. There are 17 residues in the CDR3. Germline loops: CDR1 MGHRA, CDR2 YSYEKL. Unmatched junction bases numbered 12, after V lost 1 base and J lost 8 bases. CDR3 sequence (DNA): TGCGCCAGCAGCCAAGTAAGAACAGGGGGCCCCGTAGACATTCAGTACTTC. Protein product: CASSQVRTGGPVDIQYF.

The sample holds one count of this clone. The chain carries TRBV19 and TRBJ1-4; no clear D. The CDR3 has 14 residues. V lost 7 bases and J 4 bases, leaving 13 bases between the germline ends. Germline CDR1 and CDR2: LNHDA and SQIVND (reference sequence). The chain's CDR3 is CASMRSILNEKLFF. The CDR3 DNA follows: TGTGCCAGTATGAGGTCAATCCTTAATGAAAAACTGTTTTTT.

The table lists this clone with a few counts. The chain has TRBV2 and TRBJ1-4, with a possible D match to TRBD1 (5 bases). In germline, CDR1 is SNHLY, CDR2 FYNNEI. The CDR3 runs 15 residues. Trimming pared 4 bases from V and 0 bases from J, leaving 9 bases between. As DNA, the CDR3 is TGTGCCAGCAGTGGGACACTCTCAACTAATGAAAAACTGTTTTTT. Amino acids: CASSGTLSTNEKLFF.

The chain combines TRBV28 with TRBJ1-5; weak D call: TRBD1 (6 bases). The CDR3 spans 16 residues. Germline V gene data show CDR1 as MDHEN and CDR2 as SYDVKM. The V gene lost 4 bases and the J gene lost 3 bases, with 16 bases spanning the gap. The CDR3 protein is CASSWDAGAINQPQHF. Written as DNA, the CDR3 is TGTGCCAGCAGTTGGGACGCGGGGGCCATCAATCAGCCCCAGCATTTT.

The chain couples TRBV3-1 (or the pseudogene TRBV3-2) to TRBJ2-1; 7 bases match TRBD2. The trim removed 2 bases at V and 7 bases at J, leaving 11 bases unmatched. Germline values: CDR1 LGHDT, CDR2 YNNKEL (reference sequence). The CDR3 totals 16 residues. The CDR3 nucleotides read TGTGCCAGCAGCCAAATGCGGGGGAGAGGAGCAAATGAGCAGTTCTTC. Protein sequence: CASSQMRGRGANEQFF.